The 9 T cell receptor beta chains presented below share a single source sample, sequenced in a study of cytomegalovirus exposure and HLA in healthy donors. It was with 60 Vbeta and 13 Jbeta primers that the PCR ran. The data were produced by immunoSEQ multiplex PCR, yet TCRdb's version contains in-frame clones alone and is incomplete. The sample consists of 110,000 or so clones, about 80% of them appearing once. Sequenced sample: PBMCs. All receptors come from a man between 50 and 59 years old in good health and CMV-seropositive.

The chain employs TRBV29-1 and TRBJ1-1; D may be TRBD1 (5 bases). Deletions cut 8 bases from V and 8 bases from J, with 15 bases between. Germline lookup yields CDR1 SQVTM and CDR2 ANQGSEA. This CDR3 comprises 11 residues. Here the CDR3 DNA reads TGCAGCACTGACAGTGCCCAAGAAGCTTTCTTT. It encodes CSTDSAQEAFF.

The V gene is TRBV7-9, the J gene TRBJ1-4, with a tentative D call TRBD1 (5 bases). CDR3 size: 14 residues. Germline assignment: CDR1 SEHNR and CDR2 FQNEAQ (reference sequence). V lost 1 base to trimming and J lost 7 bases, with 10 bases between them. The CDR3 protein is CASSLDQGAEKLFF. CDR3 nucleotide sequence: TGTGCCAGCAGCTTAGACCAGGGCGCTGAAAAACTGTTTTTT.

The V call is TRBV6-6, the J call TRBJ1-1; tentative D call: TRBD1 (5 bases). Germline CDR1 MNHNY, CDR2 SVGAGI (reference sequence). The V gene lost 4 bases and the J gene lost 5 bases, with 14 bases spanning the gap. This CDR3 region has 14 residues. Here the CDR3 reads CASSSPGRETEAFF. The CDR3 nucleotides read TGTGCCAGCAGTTCTCCAGGGAGGGAGACTGAAGCTTTCTTT.

This clone was seen only a few times. The chain has TRBV19 and TRBJ2-2; D possibly corresponds to TRBD2 (7 bases). The CDR3 runs 15 residues. Germline V gives CDR1 LNHDA, CDR2 SQIVND (reference sequence). Trimming shortened V by 7 bases and J by 7 bases, and 19 bases separated the two germline ends. DNA for the CDR3: TGTGCCAGTATCCACACCGGGGGGCGGAACGGGGAGCTGTTTTTT. Encoded protein: CASIHTGGRNGELFF.

The chain recombines TRBV6-1 with TRBJ2-5, with D possibly TRBD2 on 5 matching bases. The V end was cut by 7 bases, the J end by 5 bases, with 17 bases between. The CDR3 length is 14 residues. The germline gives CDR1 MNHNS, CDR2 SASEGT. The DNA for the CDR3 is TGTGCCAGCACATGGACTCCCGCGCAGGAGACCCAGTACTTC. It codes for CASTWTPAQETQYF.

This sequence joins TRBV5-4 and TRBJ2-5, with D perhaps matching TRBD1 (6 bases). Germline CDR1 and CDR2: SGHNT and YYREEE (reference sequence). Between the trimmed V and J ends, which lost 4 bases and 2 bases, there was a span of 15 bases. The CDR3 consists of 15 residues. The CDR3 DNA reads TGTGCCAGCAGCCTGCCAGGGGTTGGGCAAGAGACCCAGTACTTC. Translation: CASSLPGVGQETQYF.

The CDR3: CASSGYRVKDRAGREQYF. The CDR3 DNA reads TGTGCCAGCAGTGGGTACAGGGTGAAGGACAGGGCCGGCCGCGAGCAGTACTTC. The chain employs TRBV6-4 and TRBJ2-7; TRBD1 matches 8 bases. Germline assignment: CDR1 MRHNA and CDR2 SNTAGT. The CDR3 is 18 amino acids. V lost 4 bases, J lost 6 bases, and 20 bases stayed unmatched.

The chain is built from TRBV2 and TRBJ2-7; tentative D call: TRBD2 (5 bases). The germline CDR1 and CDR2 sequences are SNHLY and FYNNEI. The V and J ends lost 4 bases and 0 bases respectively, with 13 bases between them. The CDR3 sequence is 15 residues long. The CDR3 here is CASSAGGRNSYEQYF. CDR3 DNA: TGTGCCAGCAGTGCGGGCGGGCGGAACTCCTACGAGCAGTACTTC.

The chain recombines TRBV9 with TRBJ2-1; 9 nucleotides agree with TRBD2. V was pared by 0 bases and J by 4 bases, with 11 bases of the junction left unmatched. Germline CDR1 and CDR2: SGDLS and YYNGEE. This CDR3 is 18 amino acids long. This chain's CDR3 is CASSVGWVSGGLYNEQFF. CDR3 DNA: TGTGCCAGCAGCGTAGGTTGGGTTAGCGGGGGATTATACAATGAGCAGTTCTTC.